The 7 T cell receptor beta chains given below trace back to one sample, sequenced in a study of shared clonotypes between healthy human individuals. The data were produced by immunoSEQ multiplex PCR, yet TCRdb's version contains in-frame clones alone and is incomplete. The sample has 450,000 to 500,000 clones; 65% to 80% are singletons. The sample was PBMCs. Receptor source: a woman aged 40 to 50 in good health. Some clones in this sample may be carry-over from other donors' samples.

The rearrangement links TRBV7-9 to TRBJ2-2; 8 positions agree with TRBD2. Trimming cost V 4 bases and J 9 bases; bases outside gene matches: 19. Germline CDR1 SEHNR, CDR2 FQNEAQ (reference sequence). CDR3 length: 18 amino acids. This CDR3 is CASSSPGGGVPGSRELFF. In DNA form, the CDR3 reads TGTGCCAGCAGCTCGCCGGGGGGGGGCGTACCCGGCAGCAGGGAGCTGTTTTTT.

The chain couples TRBV7-2 to TRBJ2-1; D is perhaps TRBD2 (5 bases). The CDR3 is made up of 14 amino acids. With 5 bases removed from V and 3 bases from J, the gap between germline ends came to 11 bases. Germline V gene data show CDR1 as SGHTA and CDR2 as FQGNSA. CDR3 protein: CASSTSTNYNEQFF. DNA of the CDR3: TGTGCCAGCAGCACCTCGACTAACTACAATGAGCAGTTCTTC.

In the case of this clone: Other nucleotide sequences from this sample produce the same CDR3. The J gene is TRBJ2-7, the V gene TRBV28; the D gene could be TRBD1 or TRBD2 (5 bases each). This CDR3 is 17 amino acids long. V was clipped by 6 bases and J by 3 bases, with 24 bases between them. Germline lookup yields CDR1 MDHEN and CDR2 SYDVKM. The CDR3 region has the DNA TGTGCCAGCAGCGTTTATCCCCCGGGGCGAGGATTCTACGAGCAGTACTTC. Protein sequence: CASSVYPPGRGFYEQYF.

This clone was observed a few times. The chain joins TRBV28 to TRBJ2-1; 11 positions agree with TRBD1. CDR1 is MDHEN, CDR2 SYDVKM, per germline. V gave up 6 bases and J gave up 9 bases; unmatched junction bases: 7. The CDR3 has 14 amino acids. CDR3 sequence reads: CASSPWTGGGEQFF. The CDR3 DNA follows: TGTGCCAGCAGCCCCTGGACAGGGGGCGGTGAGCAGTTCTTC.

This rearrangement joins TRBV6-5 to TRBJ1-2; no definite D call. This CDR3 comprises 15 residues. V lost 6 bases and J lost 2, with 16 bases in between. Germline loops: CDR1 MNHEY, CDR2 SVGAGI. The DNA for the CDR3 is TGTGCCAGCAGCCTCACGACCCCCGGGAACTATGGCTACACCTTC. Encoded protein: CASSLTTPGNYGYTF.

This chain joins TRBV5-1 and TRBJ2-3; D might be TRBD2 (7 bases). Per germline, CDR1 SGHRS and CDR2 YFSETQ. Trimming pared 4 bases from V and 2 bases from J, leaving 17 bases between. This CDR3 is built from 16 residues. The CDR3 is CASSPTRGTNTDTQYF. CDR3 sequence (DNA): TGCGCCAGCAGCCCGACTAGGGGGACTAACACAGATACGCAGTATTTT.

This chain joins TRBV6-1 and TRBJ1-1; tentative D call: TRBD1 (6 bases). V lost 5 bases and J 3 bases, leaving 13 bases between the germline ends. The CDR3 runs to 14 residues. Germline CDR1 is MNHNS and CDR2 is SASEGT. The CDR3 spells CASSLEGGYTEAFF. DNA of the CDR3: TGTGCCAGCAGTTTGGAGGGGGGTTACACTGAAGCTTTCTTT.